This T cell receptor (beta chain) stems from a study of cytomegalovirus exposure and HLA in healthy donors. Sequencing used immunoSEQ multiplex PCR; TCRdb keeps in-frame clones, though not all of them. The table lists 200,000 or so clones, 75% to 85% of them singletons. Between the trimmed V and J ends, which lost 6 bases and 3 bases, there was a span of 18 bases. CDR1 and CDR2 (germline): MDHEN, SYDVKM. There are 15 residues in the CDR3. Separate from the roughly 700-subject first cohort, the roughly 120-subject validation cohort was the one that the donors belonged to. This chain links TRBV28 with TRBJ2-7; D may be TRBD1 (6 bases). The origin of this receptor is a woman aged 25 to 39 in good health and CMV-seropositive. The sequenced material came from PBMCs. The CDR3 nucleotides are TGTGCCAGCAGCCTCACCGGGACATCTCGCTACGAGCAGTACTTC. It codes for CASSLTGTSRYEQYF. Filled out from reference TRBV28 and TRBJ2-7, the complete variable domain reads DVKVTQSSRYLVKRTGEKVFLECVQDMDHENMFWYRQDPGLGLRLIYFSYDVKMKEKGDIPEGYSVSREKKERFSLILESASTNQTSMYLCASSLTGTSRYEQYFGPGTRLTVT.